This TCR beta chain was sequenced in a study of blood T cells in healthy people across ages (dated by TCRdb to between 2014 and 2017). A note on the overall study: In model experiments, template switching captured about one uniquely barcoded TCR beta cDNA molecule for every two T cells. Using deep sequencing normalized with unique cDNA molecular identifiers, the study measured how TCR beta repertoire diversity changes with age. Donors were grouped into four age groups: young (average approximately 16 years), middle-aged (roughly 38), aged (around 62) and long-lived (around 80). To avoid experimental bias, donors of different ages were spread randomly across the sequencing lanes. Two additional independent replicas of 1 million unique cDNA reads from the same blood draw were analyzed for two donors (one aged 18 to 29 and one aged 80 or older). Study-wide findings and limitations: Observed TCR beta diversity per million T cells fell roughly linearly with age, and a significant reduction was already apparent by age around 40. There was a strong correlation between observed TCR beta diversity and the percentage of naive T cells measured by flow cytometry. The CMV infection status of donors was not known, potentially confounding age-related changes in expanded clonotypes. Estimates of total diversity based on one million sequenced T cells were regarded as lower bounds and as underestimates. Compared with the aged group, more naive CD4+ T cells, fewer expanded clones and increased TCR diversity were shown by the long-lived group, suggesting age selection. Conclusive comparison of naive and antigen-experienced compartments was prevented by the profiling of bulk unsorted PBMCs.

This clonotype was seen a handful of times. Its antigen specificity is not known. No quality values exist for individual bases; no much larger clone is one base distant. The CDR3 covers 14 residues, taking in both the cysteine and the phenylalanine. The retained sequence is limited to the CDR3, 42 bases, with the frame set at the first base. Based on the germline V gene, the CDR1 and CDR2 sequences are MNHEY and SVGEGT. Compared with germline, V lacks 4 bases and J lacks 3 bases; bases without a gene match: 3. The library was prepared using 5' RACE. The run used an Illumina HiSeq 2500. A second roughly 6 to 12 cycle PCR used a sample-barcoded 5' primer and a J-beta primer mix. Each TCR beta cDNA molecule received a unique molecular identifier from a template-switch 5' adaptor carrying 12 random nucleotides. Each sample yielded at least 2.5 million CDR3-containing paired-end reads. All of the RNA was converted into first-strand cDNA using the Mint cDNA synthesis kit, with a TRBC-specific oligonucleotide serving as the primer. Following uracil-DNA glycosylase treatment, all cDNA underwent a first 18-cycle PCR with the universal primers M1SS and BC2_uni_R. The authors processed their data as follows. For normalization, 1 million high-quality reads were randomly selected from each sample, with every read carrying a distinct molecular identifier. Instead of being binned into consensus sequences, reads with shared molecular identifiers were discarded. MiTCR, with a Q25 quality threshold and the strictest error-elimination algorithm, was used for CDR3 identification, clonotype clustering and error correction. Lower-bound total TCR beta diversity was estimated with a nonparametric unseen species model using Euler transformation. The raw public reads went through TCRdb reprocessing: fastp at Q25, MiXCR clone calling, in-frame beta chains kept. Each entry is one CDR3 protein sequence, shown with its most common DNA and genes. Here the V and J calls rest on TCRdb's processing, not on the authors' analysis. This sample lists 1.5 million to 2 million distinct CDR3 sequences; around half were detected once. 2.1% of the sample belongs to the ten largest clones.

The roughly 37 donors, aged about 6 to 90 years, were systemically healthy Caucasian individuals from Russia. Around 9.9 milliliters of peripheral blood were collected from each donor into EDTA-treated Vacutainer tubes. Ficoll-Paque density-gradient centrifugation was used to isolate PBMCs, with at least 6 million per sample. Total RNA was extracted from PBMCs with Trizol reagent, with at least 6 micrograms obtained per sample. The percentages of naive CD45RAhigh/CD27high T cells were determined by flow cytometry on a PBMC aliquot from every donor. The sequencing input was blood. This clonotype was sampled from a woman aged 40 to 49 in good health. The chain is assembled from TRBV6-2 or TRBV6-3 and TRBJ2-3, with 8 bases matching TRBD2. The CDR3 in this case is CASSFGLATDTQYF. The nucleotide sequence is TGTGCCAGCAGTTTCGGACTAGCTACAGATACGCAGTATTTT.